The clone carrying this T cell receptor beta chain has only a few counts. The germline V and J ends were trimmed by 6 bases and 0 bases, with 15 bases remaining between them. This CDR3 region has 16 residues. Germline V lookup: CDR1 LNHDA, CDR2 SQIVND (reference sequence). This specimen comes from a study of blood T cell repertoires in COVID-19. In the authors' methods: Researchers report that nucleated cell counts were estimated from reference gene primer amplification. Assay: immunoSEQ multiplex PCR; the TCRdb copy retains only in-frame clones and omits some. V, J and clone size reflect that table, while D and trimming were determined from the DNA. Of roughly 41,000 clones detected, about 88% appear once; the ten largest clones hold 12%.

The specimen sequenced was peripheral blood. V gene TRBV19 combines with J gene TRBJ2-4; TRBD1 might be the D (6 bases). This sequence originates from a man aged 60-69 years with active COVID-19. The DNA of the CDR3 is TGTGCCAGTAGCTTGACAGGAGGACTAGCCAAAAACATTCAGTACTTC. Protein: CASSLTGGLAKNIQYF.